The sequence of this T cell receptor beta chain was determined in a study of blood T cells in healthy people across ages. Study results and limitations: Correlation between TCR beta diversity and naive T cell percentage was strong.

This CDR3 spans 16 amino acids. V was pared by 6 bases and J by 1 base, with 9 bases of the junction left unmatched. Looked up from germline, CDR1 is MNHNS and CDR2 is SASEGT. A sample-barcoded 5' primer and a J-beta primer mix were used in a second PCR of roughly 7 to 11 cycles. One entry per CDR3 protein results from TCRdb running MiXCR on the 5' RACE reads. The sample includes 1.4 million to 1.5 million distinct CDR3 sequences, roughly 40% seen only once; the top ten take 7.9%. Details on this clonotype: Its antigen is currently unknown.

The gene calls are TRBV6-1 and TRBJ2-5; 9 bases fit TRBD2. The sample comprised blood. The source of this sequence is a woman between 18 and 30 years old in good health. The chain's CDR3 is CASRGSPSGVQETQYF. The DNA of the CDR3 is TGTGCCAGCAGGGGGTCCCCTAGCGGGGTCCAAGAGACCCAGTACTTC.